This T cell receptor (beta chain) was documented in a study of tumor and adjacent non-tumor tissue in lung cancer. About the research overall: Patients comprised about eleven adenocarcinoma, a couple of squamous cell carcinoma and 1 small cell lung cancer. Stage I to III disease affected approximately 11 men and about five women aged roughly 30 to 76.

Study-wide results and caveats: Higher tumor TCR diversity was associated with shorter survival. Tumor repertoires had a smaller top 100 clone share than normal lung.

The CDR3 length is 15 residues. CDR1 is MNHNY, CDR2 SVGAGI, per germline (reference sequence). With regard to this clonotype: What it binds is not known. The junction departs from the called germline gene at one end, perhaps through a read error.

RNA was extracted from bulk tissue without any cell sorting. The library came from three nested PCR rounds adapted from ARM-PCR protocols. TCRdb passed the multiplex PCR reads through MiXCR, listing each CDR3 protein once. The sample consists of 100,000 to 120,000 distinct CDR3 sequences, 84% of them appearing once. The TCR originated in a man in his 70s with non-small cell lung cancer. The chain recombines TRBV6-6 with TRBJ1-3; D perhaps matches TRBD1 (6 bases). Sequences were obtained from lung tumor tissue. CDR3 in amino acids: CVSSYPDRRQSTIYF. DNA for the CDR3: TGTGTCAGCAGTTACCCAGACAGGCGGCAATCCACCATATATTTT.